These 9 T cell receptor beta chains came from one sample sequenced in a study of blood T cell repertoires in COVID-19. The method was immunoSEQ multiplex PCR; TCRdb's version includes in-frame clones alone and lacks a portion of them. The sample yields around 300,000 clones, approximately 90% seen once. Sequences were obtained from PBMCs or T cells enriched from blood (not recorded which). These receptors were obtained from a woman aged 45-59 years who had recovered from COVID-19.

V gene TRBV6-1 combines with J gene TRBJ1-6; 7 positions agree with TRBD1. V shed 2 bases and J 6 bases; nucleotides not matched to a gene: 4. This CDR3 is 15 amino acids long. Germline lookup yields CDR1 MNHNS and CDR2 SASEGT. CDR3 nucleotides: TGTGCCAGCAGTGAAACCGGGACAGTTAATTCACCCCTCCACTTT. Its translation: CASSETGTVNSPLHF.

This clone appeared a few times. The chain joins TRBV27 to TRBJ2-7, with D unclear. The germline V gene encodes CDR1 MNHEY and CDR2 SMNVEV (reference sequence). The CDR3 consists of 15 residues. V gave up 5 bases and J gave up 2 bases, with 16 bases separating them. CDR3 sequence: CASSPIQRSPYEQYF. The CDR3 DNA reads TGTGCCAGCAGTCCCATCCAGCGATCGCCCTACGAGCAGTACTTC.

This sequence joins TRBV28 and TRBJ2-7, with D unclear. Trimming removed 6 bases at V and 5 bases at J, with 11 bases between. Germline V gives CDR1 MDHEN, CDR2 SYDVKM. CDR3 length equals 12 residues. CDR3 DNA sequence: TGTGCCAGCAGGGCAAGCGAAAACGAGCAGTACTTC. The encoded protein is CASRASENEQYF.

The chain links TRBV10-3 to TRBJ2-7, with 8 bases aligning to TRBD2. Germline-derived CDR1 and CDR2 are ENHRY and SYGVKD. J was trimmed by 0 bases and V by 6 bases; bases with no gene match: 4. CDR3 length equals 14 residues. CDR3 sequence: CAIRTSGPSYEQYF. CDR3 bases: TGTGCCATCAGAACTAGCGGACCCTCCTACGAGCAGTACTTC.

The gene calls are TRBV10-2 and TRBJ2-2, with a tentative D call TRBD2 (5 bases). Trimming pared 7 bases from V and 4 bases from J, leaving 16 bases between. Germline V gives CDR1 WSHSY, CDR2 SAAADI. This CDR3 has 15 residues. As DNA, the CDR3 is TGCGCCAGCAAAGACCTATGGGCGGGCACCGGGGAGCTGTTTTTT. Its protein product is CASKDLWAGTGELFF.

Concerning this clone itself: The junction departs from germline at one end; a sequencing error may be responsible. CDR3 in amino acids: CASSPPMWAGVNHF. CDR3 nucleotides: TGTGCCAGCTCACCACCGATGTGGGCGGGAGTTAACCACTTC. The rearrangement links TRBV18 to TRBJ2-5; 7 bases match TRBD2. Germline CDR1 and CDR2: KGHSH and LQKENI. The length of the CDR3 is 14 residues.

V is TRBV5-1 and J is TRBJ1-1; no definite D call. Germline loops: CDR1 SGHRS, CDR2 YFSETQ. The CDR3 spans 15 residues. V lost 0 bases to trimming and J lost 0 bases, with 9 bases between them. The CDR3 protein is CASSLVPGMNTEAFF. The CDR3 DNA reads as TGCGCCAGCAGCTTGGTTCCGGGGATGAACACTGAAGCTTTCTTT.

J is TRBJ2-5 and V is TRBV2; TRBD2 matches at 9 bases. V shed 7 bases, J shed 2 bases, and the junction held 14 bases outside the gene matches. The CDR3 is 17 amino acids. The germline V gene encodes CDR1 SNHLY and CDR2 FYNNEI. CDR3 sequence reads: CASMNPGELAGQETQYF. The CDR3 DNA is TGTGCCAGCATGAATCCTGGGGAGCTAGCGGGGCAAGAGACCCAGTACTTC.

This clone was seen once. J is TRBJ2-7 and V is TRBV5-4, with 8 bases aligning to TRBD2. The junction had 4 bases not matched to a gene; V was cut back by 2 bases and J by 0 bases. Germline lookup yields CDR1 SGHNT and CDR2 YYREEE (reference sequence). The CDR3 is 15 residues long. CDR3 in DNA: TGTGCCAGCAGCTTACCGGGAGGGAGCTCCTACGAGCAGTACTTC. It encodes CASSLPGGSSYEQYF.